This entry lists 4 T cell receptor beta chains sequenced from one sample in a study of monozygotic twins with inflammatory bowel disease. TCRdb derives one entry per CDR3 protein from the 5' RACE reads, leaving out DNA. Recorded for this sample: approximately 330,000 distinct CDR3 sequences. Sample: blood. These receptors all come from a human donor with ulcerative colitis or Crohn's disease, or a healthy co-twin of an affected twin (not recorded which).

V usage is TRBV9 and J usage is TRBJ2-1. This CDR3 region has 14 residues. Germline V gene data show CDR1 as SGDLS and CDR2 as YYNGEE. CDR3 in amino acids: CASSGASGVHEQFF.

The chain links TRBV19 to TRBJ2-1; the TCRdb call, TRBD1, lacks DNA for checking. The CDR3 spans 17 residues. The germline V gene encodes CDR1 LNHDA and CDR2 SQIVND (reference sequence). The CDR3 sequence: CASSRMGGTGGLNEQFF.

This sequence joins TRBV19 and TRBJ1-1; with no DNA, the TCRdb D assignment of TRBD1 cannot be verified. The CDR3 covers 15 residues. In germline, CDR1 is LNHDA, CDR2 SQIVND (reference sequence). The chain's CDR3 is CASSLDREWNTEAFF.

The chain uses TRBV5-1 and TRBJ2-1; absent DNA, TCRdb's TRBD2 call cannot be checked. Per germline, CDR1 SGHRS and CDR2 YFSETQ. The CDR3 totals 14 residues. CDR3: CASSLPAGVNEQFF. Full variable domain (remainder filled in from reference TRBV5-1 and TRBJ2-1): KAGVTQTPRYLIKTRGQQVTLSCSPISGHRSVSWYQQTPGQGLQFLFEYFSETQRNKGNFPGRFSGRQFSNSRSEMNVSTLELGDSALYLCASSLPAGVNEQFFGPGTRLTVL.